The 22 T cell receptor beta chains given below trace back to one sample, sequenced in a study of T cell changes during pregnancy in multiple sclerosis. TCRdb's copy holds only in-frame clones and misses some; the assay was immunoSEQ multiplex PCR. The table lists 50,000 to 65,000 clones, roughly nine tenths of them singletons. Sequences were derived from peripheral blood, sampled in the first trimester of pregnancy. Every receptor here comes from a female donor in good health, enrolled as a control in a pregnancy study.

This clone was seen a handful of times. The chain is built from TRBV5-6 and TRBJ1-6; the D gene is possibly TRBD1 (6 bases). CDR3 length equals 16 residues. Germline V gene data show CDR1 as SGHDT and CDR2 as YYEEEE. Trimming stripped 3 bases from V and 6 bases from J, with 16 bases between. DNA of the CDR3: TGTGCCAGCAGCTGGGGCGCGACAGGTAGTAATTCACCCCTCCACTTT. Translated, it gives CASSWGATGSNSPLHF. Looking up the rest from reference TRBV5-6 and TRBJ1-6 gives the full variable domain: DAGVTQSPTHLIKTRGQQVTLRCSPKSGHDTVSWYQQALGQGPQFIFQYYEEEERQRGNFPDRFSGHQFPNYSSELNVNALLLGDSALYLCASSWGATGSNSPLHFGNGTRLTVT.

This clone was counted a single time. This chain links TRBV27 with TRBJ1-1, with TRBD1 matching over 7 bases. Germline loops: CDR1 MNHEY, CDR2 SMNVEV (reference sequence). CDR3 length: 13 amino acids. V lost 5 bases to trimming and J lost 9 bases; unmatched junction nucleotides: 9. CDR3 nucleotides: TGTGCCAGCAGTCACCCCCCGACAGGGAAAGCTTTCTTT. Residues: CASSHPPTGKAFF.

This chain connects TRBV19 to TRBJ2-5; TRBD2 matches at 9 bases. The CDR3 covers 16 residues. Germline trimming cut 1 base from V and 0 bases from J; bases unmatched to any gene: 3. Germline-derived CDR1 and CDR2 are LNHDA and SQIVND (reference sequence). CDR3 coding DNA: TGTGCCAGTAGTATAGGAGCGGGAGGCCACCAAGAGACCCAGTACTTC. It encodes CASSIGAGGHQETQYF.

This sequence joins TRBV28 and TRBJ2-7; TRBD2 might be the D (6 bases). The CDR3 runs 20 residues. The V gene's germline CDR1 is MDHEN and CDR2 SYDVKM. Trimming removed 6 bases from V and 3 bases from J, with 33 bases in between. The CDR3 protein is CASSQVRGFLRGGKDYEQYF. The CDR3, as DNA: TGTGCCAGCAGCCAAGTTCGGGGGTTTCTGCGAGGCGGGAAAGACTACGAGCAGTACTTC.

V usage is TRBV21-1 and J usage is TRBJ2-7; no check of the table's D call, TRBD2, against the DNA was made. TRBV21-1 is labeled a pseudogene. CDR3 length: 18 amino acids. CDR3 region: CASSKGSSSADLFYEQYF. In DNA, the CDR3 is TGTGCCAGCAGCAAAGGCTCTAGTTCGGCAGACCTATTCTACGAGCAGTACTTC.

This chain uses TRBV7-9 with TRBJ2-1; no clear D. This CDR3 is built from 13 residues. CDR1 and CDR2 from the germline V gene are SEHNR and FQNEAQ (reference sequence). Trimming removed 1 base from V and 5 bases from J, with 6 bases in between. DNA for the CDR3: TGTGCCAGCAGCTTAGGCGCAAACAATGAGCAGTTCTTC. Protein product: CASSLGANNEQFF.

This clone came up once. This rearrangement joins TRBV7-8 to TRBJ1-2; 9 nucleotides line up with TRBD1. In germline, CDR1 is SGHVS, CDR2 FQNEAQ. Germline trimming cut 3 bases from V and 4 bases from J; bases unmatched to any gene: 6. CDR3 size: 15 residues. The CDR3 region is CASSFTGQGSYGYTF. The CDR3 coding sequence is TGTGCCAGCAGCTTTACCGGACAGGGGAGCTATGGCTACACCTTC.

The V and J genes are TRBV5-8 and TRBJ1-1; D is possibly TRBD1 (5 bases). V lost 0 bases and J 2 bases, leaving 17 bases between the germline ends. Looked up from germline, CDR1 is SGHTS and CDR2 is YDEGEE. The CDR3 extends over 17 amino acids. DNA for the CDR3: TGTGCCAGCAGCTTGGCCCCCAACAGGTTCCAAAACACTGAAGCTTTCTTT. Residues: CASSLAPNRFQNTEAFF.

This chain links TRBV7-2 with TRBJ2-7; 9 bases align to TRBD1. Germline V gives CDR1 SGHTA, CDR2 FQGNSA. The CDR3 extends over 15 amino acids. The trim removed 3 bases at V and 2 bases at J, leaving 5 bases unmatched. CDR3 protein: CASSLGGTGTYEQYF. The DNA for the CDR3 is TGTGCCAGCAGCTTGGGGGGGACAGGGACCTACGAGCAGTACTTC.

This clone was observed a handful of times. V gene TRBV18 combines with J gene TRBJ2-1; 7 bases match TRBD1. Per the germline V gene, CDR1 is KGHSH and CDR2 is LQKENI. This CDR3 has 16 residues. Unmatched junction bases numbered 6, after V lost 0 bases and J lost 4 bases. The CDR3 nucleotides are TGTGCCAGCTCACCACCGACAGGGAGTGGGTACAATGAGCAGTTCTTC. This sequence encodes CASSPPTGSGYNEQFF.

The chain combines TRBV27 with TRBJ1-6, with D tentatively TRBD1 (5 bases). Trimming took 8 bases from V and 13 from J, leaving 18 bases between them. Germline CDR1 is MNHEY and CDR2 is SMNVEV (reference sequence). This CDR3 comprises 13 residues. CDR3 amino acids: CASSTEVQAPLHF. The CDR3 DNA follows: TGTGCCAGCTCCACCGAGGTACAGGCTCCCCTCCACTTT.

CDR3: CASSLGQGFDEQYF. CDR3 bases: TGCGCCAGCAGCCTAGGACAGGGTTTTGACGAGCAGTACTTC. The rearrangement uses TRBV5-1 and TRBJ2-7, with 8 bases identical to TRBD1. Germline CDR1 SGHRS, CDR2 YFSETQ. The CDR3 loop spans 14 amino acids. V dropped 4 bases and J dropped 5; count of bases not matched to a gene: 8.

The rearrangement links TRBV7-2 to TRBJ2-3, with 10 bases fitting TRBD2. After removal of 2 bases from V and 4 bases from J, the junction contained 9 bases not matched to a gene. The germline V gene encodes CDR1 SGHTA and CDR2 FQGNSA. This CDR3 is 17 amino acids long. CDR3 region: CASSLLAGVQVPDTQYF. CDR3 DNA sequence: TGTGCCAGCAGCTTACTAGCGGGGGTTCAGGTTCCAGATACGCAGTATTTT.

The chain links TRBV2 to TRBJ2-7, with D possibly being TRBD1 (5 bases). Looked up from germline, CDR1 is SNHLY and CDR2 is FYNNEI. Trimming pared 6 bases from V and 0 bases from J, leaving 15 bases between. This CDR3 has 15 amino acids. CDR3 coding DNA: TGTGCCAGCAGGAAAACAGGCGCCTACTCCTACGAGCAGTACTTC. It translates to CASRKTGAYSYEQYF.

The chain has TRBV7-9 and TRBJ1-1; 7 bases align to TRBD1. Germline CDR1 SEHNR, CDR2 FQNEAQ (reference sequence). The CDR3 is 13 residues long. V shed 5 bases and J 6 bases; nucleotides not matched to a gene: 6. For the CDR3, the DNA is TGTGCCAGCAGCCCTACAGGGGTACCTGAAGCTTTCTTT. This gives the protein CASSPTGVPEAFF.

The V call is TRBV29-1, the J call TRBJ2-3, with 7 bases fitting TRBD1. Germline V CDR1 and CDR2: SQVTM, ANQGSEA. CDR3 length: 13 amino acids. CDR3 nucleotide sequence: TGCAGTGTAGAAGGGGGCATTACAGATACGCAGTATTTT. As protein: CSVEGGITDTQYF.

This clone has just one count. This chain joins TRBV5-1 and TRBJ2-1, with 11 bases identical to TRBD2. This CDR3 spans 15 amino acids. Germline CDR1 reads SGHRS; CDR2 reads YFSETQ. Unmatched junction bases numbered 1, after V lost 0 bases and J lost 5 bases. This chain's CDR3 is CASSLGLAGHNEQFF. The CDR3 DNA reads as TGCGCCAGCAGCTTGGGACTAGCGGGACACAATGAGCAGTTCTTC.

V usage is TRBV5-4 and J usage is TRBJ1-6; TRBD1 matches at 7 bases. The length of the CDR3 is 15 residues. The J segment lost 5 bases and the V segment lost 9 bases, leaving 11 bases of the junction unmatched. Per germline, CDR1 SGHNT and CDR2 YYREEE (reference sequence). CDR3 nucleotide sequence: TGTGCCACCTCCCTACAGGGGCTGGATAATTCACCCCTCCACTTT. It is translated as CATSLQGLDNSPLHF. The complete variable domain, with remaining parts taken from reference TRBV5-4 and TRBJ1-6, reads ETGVTQSPTHLIKTRGQQVTLRCSSQSGHNTVSWYQQALGQGPQFIFQYYREEENGRGNFPPRFSGLQFPNYSSELNVNALELDDSALYLCATSLQGLDNSPLHFGNGTRLTVT.

This chain uses TRBV5-1 with TRBJ1-2, with D tentatively TRBD1 (5 bases). In germline, CDR1 is SGHRS, CDR2 YFSETQ. The CDR3 is 12 residues long. V gave up 2 bases and J gave up 7 bases, with 9 bases separating them. CDR3 nucleotides: TGCGCCAGCAGCTTAGACAGCTTTGGCTACACCTTC. This translates into CASSLDSFGYTF.

This clone came up a few times. The chain recombines TRBV6-1 with TRBJ1-5, with 10 bases identical to TRBD1. The ends lost 10 bases at V and 6 bases at J; junction bases unmatched: 6. CDR1 and CDR2 from the germline V gene are MNHNS and SASEGT. This CDR3 has 13 residues. CDR3 sequence: CATGTGDIQPQHF. CDR3 nucleotide sequence: TGTGCCACCGGGACAGGGGATATTCAGCCCCAGCATTTT.

As regards this clone: One junction end disagrees with the germline gene, perhaps due to a read error. The chain joins TRBV10-3 to TRBJ1-2; D not resolved. Germline V CDR1 and CDR2: ENHRY, SYGVKD. This CDR3 is 14 amino acids long. CDR3 sequence reads: CAITETTTNYGYTF. In DNA form, the CDR3 reads TGTGCCATCACTGAGACAACCACTAACTATGGCTACACCTTC.

The rearrangement uses TRBV19 and TRBJ1-1; 10 bases are shared with TRBD1. The V gene end was trimmed by 6 bases and the J gene end by 10 bases; junction bases not matched to a gene: 2. The CDR3 runs 11 residues. Germline CDR1 is LNHDA and CDR2 is SQIVND (reference sequence). DNA for the CDR3: TGTGCCAGTAGGACAGGGGGCAGAGCTTTCTTT. Protein: CASRTGGRAFF.